This TCR beta chain is drawn from a study of Graves' ophthalmopathy and Graves' hyperthyroidism. Looking at the study overall: Investigators collected peripheral blood at initial diagnosis, before any treatment was given. Notes on the study in general: Blood shared most expanded thyroid clonotypes above 0.001 frequency.

Amplification targeted the TCR beta CDR3 regions, with RNA transcripts as the source material. HTBI primers were used in a first-round RT-PCR, which preceded a second-round multiplex PCR. TCRdb reanalysed the multiplex PCR reads using MiXCR and keeps one entry per CDR3 protein. Of roughly 500,000 distinct CDR3 sequences in the sample, approximately 15% were seen once. V was cut by 0 bases and J by 12 bases, with 5 bases left in between. Per germline, CDR1 MNHNS and CDR2 SASEGT. This CDR3 is 10 amino acids long. This clonotype was seen ten or more times. Its antigen remains unknown. Disease in donors with ophthalmopathy had moderate-to-severe activity, CAS ≥3, NOSPECS ≥4 and under 3 months' duration. The evidence that diagnosis relied on was clinical symptoms, serum thyroxine, TRAb, thyroid ultrasound and orbital computed tomography.

Sequencing was carried out using blood. This clonotype was sampled from a woman in her 30s with Graves' ophthalmopathy. V is TRBV6-1 and J is TRBJ2-5; D call uncertain. CDR3 sequence (DNA): TGTGCCAGCAGTGAAGCTGGGGAGTACTTC. This encodes CASSEAGEYF.